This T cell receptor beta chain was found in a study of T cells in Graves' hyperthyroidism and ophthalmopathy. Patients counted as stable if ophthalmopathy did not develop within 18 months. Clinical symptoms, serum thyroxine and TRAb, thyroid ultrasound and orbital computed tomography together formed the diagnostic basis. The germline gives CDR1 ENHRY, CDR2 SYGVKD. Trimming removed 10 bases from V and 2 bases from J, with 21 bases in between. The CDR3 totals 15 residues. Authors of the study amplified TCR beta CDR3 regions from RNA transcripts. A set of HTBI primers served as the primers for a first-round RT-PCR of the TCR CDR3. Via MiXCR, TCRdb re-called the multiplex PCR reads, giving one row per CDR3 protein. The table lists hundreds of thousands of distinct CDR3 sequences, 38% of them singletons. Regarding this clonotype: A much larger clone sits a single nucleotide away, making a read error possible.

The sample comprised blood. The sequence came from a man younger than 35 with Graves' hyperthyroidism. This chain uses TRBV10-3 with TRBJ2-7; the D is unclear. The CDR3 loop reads CATYPKDGTTYEQYF. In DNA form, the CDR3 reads TGTGCCACCTACCCGAAGGACGGTACCACCTACGAGCAGTACTTC.